Listed here is a single T cell receptor beta chain. What this receptor recognizes is not known. No quality values exist for individual bases; no much larger clone is one base distant. This sample stems from a study of blood T cell repertoires in COVID-19 (dated by TCRdb to about 2020). About the full investigation: The collaborator samples originated in the United States, Italy and Spain and spanned the acute and convalescent phases of COVID-19. The material from the prospective study consisted of cDNA or gDNA derived from T cells, B-cell-depleted T cells, or PBMCs. The dataset comprised deeply sampled blood TCRbeta repertoires from subjects exposed to, actively infected with, or recovered from COVID-19. The repertoires were released in a freely available public database intended as a resource for research on the immune response to SARS-CoV-2. Samples were obtained from the ongoing ImmuneRACE study (first 160 participants) and from 1,254 subjects provided by 6 global collaborators. Sample metadata almost always included a de-identified subject ID, COVID-19 status, age in years and sex. HLA class I and class II types, where available, came from metadata supplied by the sample provider rather than from assay-based typing. What the research found in general, with its limitations: The amount of clinical and demographic metadata varied by source and participant and was provided uncurated.

The collaborating institutions used their own protocols to collect whole blood in K2EDTA tubes. For TCRbeta analysis, collaborator samples were shipped as frozen whole blood, as isolated PBMCs, or as DNA extracted from either sample type. From the germline V gene, CDR1 is SQVTM and CDR2 is ANQGSEA. The CDR3, cysteine through phenylalanine, is 13 amino acids long. CDR3 DNA only is kept here, 39 bases in frame from base 1. V is cut by 6 bases and J by 5 bases, and the space between the germline ends is 14 bases. TCRbeta CDR3 regions were amplified from genomic DNA using the immunoSEQ Assay, a bias-controlled multiplex PCR. The authors' pipeline ran thus. Within the assay, amplification of reference gene primers was used to estimate how many nucleated cells each sample contained. Sequence reads were collapsed and filtered to measure the absolute abundance of every unique TCRbeta CDR3 rearrangement. For each sample, productive Simpson clonality was calculated by taking the square root of Simpson's diversity index across productive rearrangements. Here the immuneACCESS table is served through TCRdb, limited to in-frame sequences with V and J called. Missing clones are a known gap in these copies; in checked studies unresolved V genes cover under half, and the rest lacks a known reason. V, J and clone size derive from that table, while D and trimming were established from the DNA sequence. Across this sample there are about 200,000 clones, with around 89% seen only once. About 5% of the sample lies in the top ten.

The origin of this receptor is a woman aged 35 to 49 with acute or convalescent COVID-19. The sequence joins TRBV29-1 to TRBJ2-1, with a tentative D gene TRBD1 over 5 matching bases. Sequences were obtained from peripheral blood. The nucleotides are TGCAGCGTGGATTCGACAGCTGACAATGAGCAGTTCTTC. Its translation reads: CSVDSTADNEQFF.